The 4 T cell receptor beta chains presented below share a single source sample, sequenced in a study of T cell repertoires in urothelial bladder cancer. TCRdb's copy holds only in-frame clones and misses some; the assay was immunoSEQ multiplex PCR. The sample carries some 11,000 clones, under 70% recorded once. Sequencing was performed on tumor-infiltrating cells from bladder cancer. The receptor source for this set is a human donor with a benign inflammatory bladder lesion.

The chain employs TRBV20-1 and TRBJ1-1; a weak D match, TRBD1 (5 bases). Trimming stripped 5 bases from V and 8 bases from J, with 12 bases between. The germline V gene has CDR1 DFQATT and CDR2 SNEGSKA (reference sequence). The CDR3 length is 11 residues. The CDR3 loop reads CSAAGDQEAFF. The CDR3 DNA reads as TGCAGTGCTGCGGGGGACCAAGAAGCTTTCTTT.

CDR3 protein: CASSEPGQGGEKLFF. For the CDR3, the DNA is TGTGCCAGCAGTGAACCGGGACAGGGTGGAGAAAAACTGTTTTTT. The chain carries TRBV27 and TRBJ1-4; 9 bases align to TRBD1. From germline, CDR1 is MNHEY and CDR2 SMNVEV (reference sequence). J was trimmed by 8 bases and V by 5 bases; bases with no gene match: 9. The CDR3 length is 15 residues.

This clone appeared once. The chain is built from TRBV2 and TRBJ1-1; 9 positions match TRBD1. V was clipped by 5 bases and J by 1 base; unmatched bases: 5. This CDR3 spans 15 amino acids. From germline, CDR1 is SNHLY and CDR2 FYNNEI. The DNA of the CDR3 is TGTGCCAGCAGTTCGACAGGGGGAGAGAACACTGAAGCTTTCTTT. Its protein product is CASSSTGGENTEAFF.

The V and J genes are TRBV30 and TRBJ1-1, with D perhaps matching TRBD1 (5 bases). Germline CDR1 reads GTSNPN; CDR2 reads SVGIG (reference sequence). The CDR3 length is 15 residues. V lost 7 bases and J lost 3, with 21 bases in between. This CDR3 is CAYRTRTGTYTEAFF. The CDR3 bases are TGTGCCTACAGGACACGCACGGGAACTTACACTGAAGCTTTCTTT.